The 13 T cell receptor beta chains presented below share a single source sample, sequenced in a study of T cell repertoires in cytomegalovirus infection. TCRdb independently ran MiXCR on the reads; one entry per CDR3 protein. The table lists around 450,000 distinct CDR3 sequences, roughly a third of them singletons. The material sequenced was PBMCs. The receptors come from a human donor in good health (CMV status not recorded). Some clones in this sample may be carry-over from other donors' samples.

This rearrangement joins TRBV7-6 to TRBJ1-1, with unresolved D. Between the trimmed V and J ends, which lost 0 bases and 6 bases, there was a span of 14 bases. The germline gives CDR1 SGHVS, CDR2 FNYEAQ. CDR3 length equals 15 residues. The CDR3 here is CASSLAETNSAEAFF. Here the CDR3 DNA reads TGTGCCAGCAGCTTAGCGGAAACGAACTCGGCTGAAGCTTTCTTT.

This clonotype was picked up many times. The chain links TRBV7-9 to TRBJ1-3, with no clear D. Germline-derived CDR1 and CDR2 are SEHNR and FQNEAQ (reference sequence). This CDR3 is built from 17 residues. Trimming shortened V by 4 bases and J by 0 bases, and 16 bases separated the two germline ends. In nucleotides, the CDR3 is TGTGCCAGCAGCTCCCAGATTCCTGAATACTCTGGAAACACCATATATTTT. Its protein is CASSSQIPEYSGNTIYF.

This clonotype was detected only a few times. The chain carries TRBV25-1 and TRBJ1-2; D perhaps matches TRBD1 (6 bases). The CDR3 runs 16 residues. CDR1 and CDR2 (germline): MGHDK, SYGVNS. V was shortened by 1 base and J by 2 bases, with 14 bases between the two germline ends. CDR3: CASSESGQRTNYGYTF. As DNA, the CDR3 is TGTGCCAGCAGTGAATCGGGACAAAGAACAAACTATGGCTACACCTTC.

CDR3 loop: CASSQVHRDVGGRIPLQETQYF. CDR3 DNA: TGTGCCAGCAGCCAAGTCCATCGTGACGTGGGGGGACGTATACCGCTGCAAGAGACCCAGTACTTC. The V call is TRBV4-2, the J call TRBJ2-5; D may be TRBD2 (6 bases). There are 22 residues in the CDR3. In germline, CDR1 is LGHNA, CDR2 YNFKEQ. V was trimmed by 1 base and J by 2 bases, leaving 32 bases between them.

The CDR3 spells CARGLGSGYIQYF. The DNA for the CDR3 is TGTGCCAGAGGCTTAGGTTCCGGGTACATTCAGTACTTC. The rearrangement links TRBV7-2 to TRBJ2-4; no definite D call. Trimming took off 9 bases at V and 8 bases at J, with 17 bases between the two ends. Per the germline V gene, CDR1 is SGHTA and CDR2 is FQGNSA. The CDR3 loop spans 13 amino acids.

Points on this clonotype: At one boundary the junction diverges from the germline segment, which might be a read error. The genes are TRBV23-1 and TRBJ1-5, with D maybe TRBD1 (5 bases). TRBV23-1 is given ORF status, its function remaining uncertain. The CDR3 spans 17 residues. The CDR3 sequence is CASSHLESQQGKQPQHF. CDR3 DNA: TGCGCCAGCAGTCACCTCGAAAGCCAGCAGGGCAAGCAGCCCCAGCATTTT.

This chain joins TRBV5-8 and TRBJ2-1; TRBD2 matches 11 bases. The ends lost 4 bases at V and 0 bases at J; junction bases unmatched: 9. CDR1 is SGHTS, CDR2 YDEGEE, per germline. The CDR3 is 18 residues long. The CDR3 DNA follows: TGTGCCAGCAGCAGTATGACTAGCGGGGTTGACTCCTACAATGAGCAGTTCTTC. It yields the protein CASSSMTSGVDSYNEQFF.

This clonotype came up once. A read error may produce the germline difference seen at one junction end. V and J are TRBV25-1 and TRBJ2-2; D gene unclear. Per the germline V gene, CDR1 is MGHDK and CDR2 is SYGVNS. The CDR3 loop spans 16 amino acids. This CDR3 reads CARSELGQKVSGELFF. The CDR3 DNA reads as TGTGCCCGCAGTGAATTGGGTCAGAAGGTATCCGGGGAGCTGTTTTTT.

This chain links TRBV20-1 with TRBJ2-7; possible D gene TRBD1, 8 bases. The CDR3 has 13 amino acids. Trimming pared 5 bases from V and 3 bases from J, leaving 14 bases between. Germline V gives CDR1 DFQATT, CDR2 SNEGSKA (reference sequence). DNA for the CDR3: TGCAGTGCTCGACAGGGGAGGGACTACGAGCAGTACTTC. Its translation: CSARQGRDYEQYF.

Note on this clonotype: The germline gene is not matched at one end of the junction; a read error may be the cause. The chain is built from TRBV6-2 or TRBV6-3 and TRBJ2-1; TRBD2 matches 10 bases. Germline V lookup: CDR1 MNHEY, CDR2 SVGEGT. The CDR3 is made up of 13 amino acids. CDR3 region: CASSPIAGGEQLF. The CDR3 DNA follows: TGTGCCAGCAGTCCAATAGCGGGGGGTGAGCAGCTCTTC.

J is TRBJ1-1 and V is TRBV15; D perhaps matches TRBD1 (6 bases). The ends were cut back, 0 bases at V and 1 base at J, with 9 bases in the middle. Germline V gene sequence: CDR1 LNHNV, CDR2 YYDKDF (reference sequence). The CDR3 totals 15 residues. The CDR3 DNA is TGTGCCACCAGCAGAGAGCAAGGGGGGAACACTGAAGCTTTCTTT. Protein product: CATSREQGGNTEAFF.

The chain joins TRBV2 to TRBJ1-1; D is ambiguous. The CDR3 sequence is 15 residues long. Germline lookup yields CDR1 SNHLY and CDR2 FYNNEI. Trimming shortened V by 5 bases and J by 2 bases, and 15 bases separated the two germline ends. This CDR3 reads CASSPRATVNTEAFF. CDR3 in DNA: TGTGCCAGCAGTCCTCGAGCCACGGTAAACACTGAAGCTTTCTTT.

The CDR3 sequence is CASRRTETYEQYF. CDR3 nucleotide sequence: TGTGCCAGCAGGAGGACGGAGACCTACGAGCAGTACTTC. The chain couples TRBV12-3 or TRBV12-4 to TRBJ2-7; D uncertain. V lost 6 bases and J 2 bases, leaving 11 bases between the germline ends. This CDR3 contains 13 residues.